A single sample is the source of the 4 T cell receptor beta chains below, sequenced in a study of spatial heterogeneity in lung cancer. In TCRdb, the 5' RACE reads were re-called with MiXCR into one record per CDR3 protein. The table includes tens of thousands of distinct CDR3 sequences, more than 4.5% detected once. Time point here: sample taken at primary tumor resection. The sample in question was PBMCs, obtained at surgery. Receptors were obtained from a female donor with early-stage non-small cell lung cancer.

This clonotype has at least ten counts. V gene TRBV5-1 combines with J gene TRBJ2-5; 8 nucleotides agree with TRBD1. CDR1 and CDR2 from the germline V gene are SGHRS and YFSETQ. Trimming at V came to 0 bases and at J to 4 bases, leaving 8 bases not matched to a gene. CDR3 length: 16 amino acids. The CDR3 nucleotides read TGCGCCAGCAGCTTGGCCGACAGGGGTTCAGGAGAGACCCAGTACTTC. The encoded protein is CASSLADRGSGETQYF.

At least ten counts were recorded for this clonotype. The chain employs TRBV6-1 and TRBJ2-3, with D unresolved. Germline assignment: CDR1 MNHNS and CDR2 SASEGT. The CDR3 is made up of 14 amino acids. Trimming took 5 bases from V and 3 from J, leaving 12 bases between them. The CDR3 reads CASSFLSATDTQYF. DNA for the CDR3: TGTGCCAGCAGTTTCCTCTCCGCTACAGATACGCAGTATTTT.

This clonotype was recorded at least ten times. The chain joins TRBV7-9 to TRBJ1-2; D perhaps matches TRBD1 (5 bases). Germline CDR1 reads SEHNR; CDR2 reads FQNEAQ (reference sequence). The CDR3 spans 13 residues. V was trimmed by 3 bases and J by 8 bases, leaving 13 bases between them. The CDR3 here is CASSLAQAQGYTF. The CDR3 region has the DNA TGTGCCAGCAGCTTGGCACAGGCGCAGGGCTACACCTTC. Drawing the rest from reference TRBV7-9 and TRBJ1-2, the complete variable domain is DTGVSQNPRHKITKRGQNVTFRCDPISEHNRLYWYRQTLGQGPEFLTYFQNEAQLEKSRLLSDRFSAERPKGSFSTLEIQRTEQGDSAMYLCASSLAQAQGYTFGSGTRLTVV.

Many counts were recorded for this clonotype. This chain links TRBV7-3 with TRBJ2-5, with no clear D. This CDR3 contains 15 residues. With 4 bases removed from V and 6 bases from J, the gap between germline ends came to 18 bases. Germline-derived CDR1 and CDR2 are SGHTA and FQGTGA. The CDR3 region is CASSSATGEMKTQYF. The CDR3 bases are TGTGCCAGCAGCTCTGCGACCGGCGAGATGAAGACCCAGTACTTC.